The 9 T cell receptor beta chains listed next were all sequenced from one sample in a study of shared clonotypes between healthy human individuals. The table came from immunoSEQ multiplex PCR; TCRdb's copy has only in-frame clones and leaves some out. In the table there are approximately 1.1 million clones, 75% to 85% of which are singletons. Sequencing was done on a sample of memory CD4+ T cells from PBMCs. The subset denotes: CD45RA-negative fraction. Receptors were obtained from a man aged 18 to 29 in good health. Some clones in this sample may be carry-over from other donors' samples.

The CDR3 is CASSLSMVAGVVGELFF. The CDR3 coding sequence is TGTGCCAGCAGCTTAAGTATGGTAGCGGGAGTTGTCGGGGAGCTGTTTTTT. The rearrangement links TRBV7-2 to TRBJ2-2, with 9 bases lining up with TRBD2. Germline V CDR1 and CDR2: SGHTA, FQGNSA. The CDR3 is 17 residues long. The V segment lost 2 bases and the J segment 7 bases; nucleotides outside the gene matches: 11.

The V gene is TRBV11-3, the J gene TRBJ2-1; 10 bases agree with TRBD2. This CDR3 is 16 amino acids long. The trim removed 5 bases at V and 5 bases at J, leaving 9 bases unmatched. Germline CDR1 and CDR2: SGHNT and YENEEA. The CDR3 here is CASSPRGSGRDNEQFF. For the CDR3, the DNA is TGTGCCAGCAGCCCCCGGGGAAGCGGGAGGGACAATGAGCAGTTCTTC. The variable domain in full, completed from reference TRBV11-3 and TRBJ2-1, reads EAGVVQSPRYKIIEKKQPVAFWCNPISGHNTLYWYLQNLGQGPELLIRYENEEAVDDSQLPKDRFSAERLKGVDSTLKIQPAELGDSAVYLCASSPRGSGRDNEQFFGPGTRLTVL.

V gene TRBV11-2 combines with J gene TRBJ2-3, with 9 positions matching TRBD2. Losses at the gene ends were 6 bases for V and 3 bases for J; bases not matched to a gene: 16. Germline CDR1 and CDR2: SGHAT and FQNNGV. This CDR3 has 18 residues. CDR3 loop: CASRRNSGRGVWTDTQYF. For the CDR3, the DNA is TGTGCCAGCAGACGTAATAGCGGGAGAGGGGTTTGGACAGATACGCAGTATTTT.

The chain carries TRBV18 and TRBJ2-5; the D is unclear. The CDR3 length is 13 residues. With 2 bases removed from V and 0 bases from J, the gap between germline ends came to 4 bases. Germline CDR1 reads KGHSH; CDR2 reads LQKENI. In DNA form, the CDR3 reads TGTGCCAGCTCACCAGTGAACCAAGAGACCCAGTACTTC. Translation gives CASSPVNQETQYF.

V usage is TRBV11-3 and J usage is TRBJ2-3, with 10 positions matching TRBD1. V gave up 4 bases and J gave up 2 bases; unmatched junction bases: 3. This CDR3 has 15 residues. The germline gives CDR1 SGHNT, CDR2 YENEEA. The CDR3: CASSSGTGVTDTQYF. The CDR3 DNA is TGTGCCAGCAGCTCCGGGACAGGGGTCACAGATACGCAGTATTTT.

This clone appeared a few times. V is TRBV6-5 and J is TRBJ1-2, with D perhaps matching TRBD1 (5 bases). The germline V gene encodes CDR1 MNHEY and CDR2 SVGAGI. V was cut by 8 bases and J by 5 bases, with 15 bases left in between. The CDR3 spans 13 residues. The CDR3 loop is CASGSGGRYGYTF. The CDR3 DNA is TGTGCCAGCGGATCGGGGGGGAGGTATGGCTACACCTTC.

The gene calls are TRBV7-3 and TRBJ2-5, with 7 bases matching TRBD1. The V segment lost 2 bases and the J segment 3 bases; nucleotides outside the gene matches: 6. CDR1 and CDR2 from the germline V gene are SGHTA and FQGTGA. The CDR3 sequence is 15 residues long. CDR3 sequence (DNA): TGTGCCAGCAGCTTACGACAGGGCCTAAAAGAGACCCAGTACTTC. It yields the protein CASSLRQGLKETQYF.

V gene TRBV6-5 combines with J gene TRBJ1-5, with a possible D match to TRBD1 (5 bases). This CDR3 is 13 amino acids long. CDR1 is MNHEY and CDR2 is SVGAGI in the germline V gene. Trimming removed 8 bases at V and 4 bases at J, with 12 bases between. The CDR3 nucleotides are TGTGCCAGCGGCTGGGACCGGAATCAGCCCCAGCATTTT. Translating it yields CASGWDRNQPQHF.

This clone showed up just a few times. The same CDR3 arises from other DNA sequences in this sample as well. The J gene is TRBJ1-1, the V gene TRBV28; 9 positions agree with TRBD1. CDR1 and CDR2 (germline): MDHEN, SYDVKM. The CDR3 contains 13 residues. V shed 9 bases, J shed 1 base, and the junction held 3 bases outside the gene matches. CDR3 amino acids: CASRGQGNTEAFF. CDR3 nucleotide sequence: TGTGCCAGTAGGGGACAGGGGAACACTGAAGCTTTCTTT. Looking up the rest from reference TRBV28 and TRBJ1-1 gives the full variable domain: DVKVTQSSRYLVKRTGEKVFLECVQDMDHENMFWYRQDPGLGLRLIYFSYDVKMKEKGDIPEGYSVSREKKERFSLILESASTNQTSMYLCASRGQGNTEAFFGQGTRLTVV.